This T cell receptor beta chain emerged from a study of blood T cell repertoires in COVID-19. Repertoires were generated with immunoSEQ multiplex PCR, while TCRdb's copy carries only in-frame clones and drops some. The data hold around 380,000 clones, with about four fifths observed a single time. The source is a human donor with acute or convalescent COVID-19. The donor label of this sample is uncertain. The source material was peripheral blood.

CDR3 loop: CASGQGRADTQYF. Here the CDR3 DNA reads TGTGCATCCGGACAGGGTCGCGCAGATACGCAGTATTTT. The genes are TRBV10-3 and TRBJ2-3; 8 bases agree with TRBD1. The CDR3 is 13 residues long. CDR1 ENHRY and CDR2 SYGVKD come from the germline V gene.